Listed below are T cell receptor beta chains from one sample, sequenced in a study of CXCR3-negative and CXCR3-positive naive CD8 T cells. Each CDR3 protein gets one entry in TCRdb, which reprocessed the 5' RACE reads and gives no DNA. Here the sample table reports 49,000 or so distinct CDR3 sequences. The sample was naive CXCR3+ CD8+ T cells from blood. All receptors come from a human donor in good health. Some clones in this sample may be carry-over from other donors' samples. CDR3s include the opening cysteine and the closing phenylalanine or tryptophan. Fields, in order: V gene, J gene, CDR3 protein.

TRBV7-9	TRBJ1-1	CASSSGVDTEAFF
TRBV4-3	TRBJ2-2	CASSQDRGQGRAGELFF
TRBV6-2/TRBV6-3	TRBJ2-1	CASSYVAGGLEQFF
TRBV6-2/TRBV6-3	TRBJ2-3	CASRRTSGGESASTDTQYF
TRBV12-3/TRBV12-4	TRBJ2-6	CASSFFSSGANVLTF
TRBV28	TRBJ2-7	CASSSSTGGLYEQYF
TRBV7-9	TRBJ2-1	CASSLLVSGYYNEQFF
TRBV10-2	TRBJ2-1	CASSDKGLGVNEQFF
TRBV12-3/TRBV12-4	TRBJ1-5	CASSLANSNQPQHF
TRBV27	TRBJ1-5	CASSTTGAGYSNQPQHF
TRBV29-1	TRBJ2-7	CSVRGENYEQYF
TRBV4-2	TRBJ2-5	CASSPRRDGQETQYF
TRBV6-2/TRBV6-3	TRBJ2-7	CASSQTSREQYF
TRBV29-1	TRBJ1-1	CSVDRGLTEAFF
TRBV5-1	TRBJ1-1	CASSPGTGGTEAFF
TRBV7-8	TRBJ2-1	CASSLGAGGNEQFF
TRBV29-1	TRBJ2-7	CSALGGTGYEQYF
TRBV2	TRBJ2-1	CASSGGQGVSNEQFF
TRBV7-3	TRBJ2-1	CASSSGLAASNEQFF
TRBV15	TRBJ2-7	CATSTRDWMSEQYF
TRBV28	TRBJ2-7	CASSLLRGDEQYF
TRBV29-1	TRBJ2-7	CSVEDPHRGGEQYF
TRBV20-1	TRBJ2-1	CSAREGLPEQFF
TRBV7-8	TRBJ2-7	CASSGMGQGSYEQYF
TRBV7-8	TRBJ1-3	CASNPGSGNTIYF
TRBV25-1	TRBJ2-2	CASSTGQHTGELFF
TRBV6-4	TRBJ2-3	CASSDSASGGTDTQYF
TRBV7-9	TRBJ1-5	CASSRGPGQPQHF
TRBV7-9	TRBJ2-3	CASSFSDFSSDTQYF
TRBV19	TRBJ1-5	CASNWGGSQPQHF
TRBV5-5	TRBJ2-2	CASSTGVVSTGELFF
TRBV7-3	TRBJ1-1	CTSRTGTGKDTEAFF
TRBV29-1	TRBJ2-2	CSVELAGAENTGELFF
TRBV27	TRBJ1-3	CARTDSGNTIYF
TRBV7-9	TRBJ1-3	CASSTRQGNGNTIYF
TRBV6-5	TRBJ2-3	CASSYFLAGTSTDTQYF
TRBV29-1	TRBJ2-1	CSVPIAGGPFNEQFF
TRBV7-6	TRBJ2-1	CASSSRLSLDEQFF
TRBV7-2	TRBJ2-7	CGSSPPGQGAYEQYF
TRBV6-6	TRBJ2-1	CASSLGRGGSYNEQFF
TRBV15	TRBJ2-7	CATRFGVSYEQYF
TRBV29-1	TRBJ2-1	CSVEDSLDRAVNEQFF
TRBV29-1	TRBJ2-1	CSATVSYNEQFF
TRBV27	TRBJ2-5	CASSPYIGLGETQYF
TRBV6-6	TRBJ2-4	CASSQWAGNIQYF
TRBV28	TRBJ2-7	CASSFPSGVLSYEQYF
TRBV5-1	TRBJ2-3	CASSLGSGGVTDTQYF
TRBV12-3/TRBV12-4	TRBJ2-2	CASRQGTGELFF
TRBV29-1	TRBJ2-3	CSVEDLRDRPTDTQYF
TRBV20-1	TRBJ1-1	CSVNGARAEAFF
TRBV25-1	TRBJ2-7	CASSAGAGIVEQYF